This T cell receptor (beta chain) was captured in a study of blood T cell repertoires in COVID-19. Original methodology: Estimation of nucleated cell counts relied on the amplification of reference gene primers. Only in-frame clones appear in the TCRdb table, and some are missing; sequencing was by immunoSEQ multiplex PCR. The V and J calls and clone size come from that table; D and trimming were worked out from the DNA. The sample records roughly 360,000 clones, about 87% being singletons. All enrollees were about 18 to 89 years old and from under 25 US areas. Each recovered donor of Cohort 3 presented with two negative PCRs, clearance, or symptom resolution. The clonotype originates from a man aged 25-40 years who had recovered from COVID-19. Source material: PBMCs or T cells enriched from blood (not recorded which).

In DNA, the CDR3 is TGTGCCAGCAGTACGGCGGACTATATCCAAGAGACCCAGTACTTC. It specifies CASSTADYIQETQYF. The V call is TRBV25-1, the J call TRBJ2-5; D may be TRBD2 (6 bases). The CDR3 totals 15 residues. Deletions cut 5 bases from V and 1 base from J, with 14 bases between. Germline V gene sequence: CDR1 MGHDK, CDR2 SYGVNS.